This T cell receptor beta chain came from a study of technical replicates of blood from several donors. On this clone itself: Other DNA sequences in the same sample also yield this CDR3.

CDR3 length: 13 residues. J was trimmed by 3 bases and V by 5 bases; bases with no gene match: 3. CDR1 and CDR2 (germline): SEHNR, FQNEAQ (reference sequence). The assay was immunoSEQ multiplex PCR, and TCRdb's table has in-frame clones only and misses some. The sample yields 75,000 to 95,000 clones, about 93% seen once. The chain uses TRBV7-9 and TRBJ2-7; 8 nucleotides line up with TRBD1. Sequenced input: T cells isolated from PBMCs. The sequence came from a human donor in good health. The CDR3 is CASSLGTGYEQYF. The CDR3 DNA reads as TGTGCCAGCAGCCTAGGGACAGGCTACGAGCAGTACTTC.